This T cell receptor (beta chain) is drawn from a study of post-analysis software for immune sequencing data. Study-level background: Some patients lacked subtype; others had relapsing-remitting, secondary progressive or progressive-relapsing disease. Study results and caveats: People with multiple sclerosis had a significantly lower normalized Chao1 diversity than controls did.

Each TCR beta cDNA library carried unique molecular identifiers. Some 500,000 cDNA molecules were obtained per 1 to 10 million input T cells. TCRdb reprocessed the PCR reads via MiXCR and lists one record per CDR3 protein. The table records fewer than 550,000 distinct CDR3 sequences, roughly 34% of them present only once. As to this clonotype: The antigen remains unidentified.

This TCR was sampled from a girl aged 2-17 years with multiple sclerosis. The sequencing input was blood.

The CDR3 DNA reads TGTGCCAGCAGTTTAGCGATATCAGGGGTTGGGACTGAAGCTTTCTTT. This encodes CASSLAISGVGTEAFF. The chain recombines TRBV12-3 or TRBV12-4 with TRBJ1-1, with a possible D match to TRBD1 (6 bases). The CDR3 is 16 amino acids. V was trimmed by 0 bases and J by 5 bases, leaving 16 bases between them.